This T cell receptor beta chain was observed in a study of T cells after yellow fever vaccination. The germline CDR1 and CDR2 sequences are DFQATT and SNEGSKA (reference sequence). The CDR3 sequence is 14 residues long. Trimming removed 6 bases from V and 1 base from J, with 12 bases in between. TCRdb re-called the 5' RACE reads with MiXCR, one entry per CDR3 protein. Of 400,000 to 450,000 distinct CDR3 sequences detected, approximately 19% appear once; the ten largest clones hold 15% to 20%. This clonotype was seen a few times. This clonotype was obtained from a man between 18 and 29 years old who received the YFV17D yellow fever vaccine. The V gene is TRBV20-1, the J gene TRBJ2-2, with a possible D match to TRBD1 (6 bases). The sequences come from PBMCs, collected before the yellow fever booster vaccination. The CDR3 reads CSAKGVLNTGELFF. CDR3 sequence (DNA): TGCAGTGCCAAGGGGGTCCTGAACACCGGGGAGCTGTTTTTT.